The rows below give T cell receptor beta chains drawn from one sample of a study of CXCR3-negative and CXCR3-positive naive CD8 T cells. TCRdb re-called the 5' RACE reads and catalogs CDR3 proteins one per entry, DNA excluded. In all, the sample yields fewer than 55,000 distinct CDR3 sequences. Sequenced sample: naive CXCR3- CD8+ T cells from blood. Every receptor here comes from a human donor in good health. Some clones in this sample may be carry-over from other donors' samples. The CDR3 runs from the conserved cysteine through the conserved F or W. A clone size is listed for some rows: how often the clone was seen (once, few, many), or a class if it is expanded.

clone_size,j_call,v_call,cdr3_aa
-,TRBJ2-1,TRBV30,CAWSSAAGISSYNEQFF
-,TRBJ2-1,TRBV28,CAIPPVTYNEQFF
-,TRBJ1-2,TRBV7-6,CASSHGQGLGYTF
-,TRBJ2-5,TRBV28,CAALSGYIRITQYF
-,TRBJ2-7,TRBV28,CASTGTAYEQYF
-,TRBJ2-7,TRBV11-2,CASTYGVTYEQYF
-,TRBJ2-3,TRBV6-4,CASSSSGTSAADTQYF
-,TRBJ1-5,TRBV10-3,CAISESSGFRNQPQHF
-,TRBJ2-3,TRBV29-1,CSVRAGGIADTQYF
-,TRBJ1-2,TRBV7-2,CASSLDPSWNYGYTF
-,TRBJ2-2,TRBV28,CASKRWAGELFF
-,TRBJ2-7,TRBV10-3,CAISESGQAYEQYF
-,TRBJ2-7,TRBV29-1,CSVAENSYEQYF
-,TRBJ1-1,TRBV29-1,CSVEDNDHGMAFF
-,TRBJ2-3,TRBV7-9,CASSLAFASSGLNTQYF
-,TRBJ2-3,TRBV6-5,CASSYYWGGSTDTQYF
medium-sized,TRBJ2-1,TRBV3-1,CASSQGTSGIVFEQFF
-,TRBJ1-5,TRBV11-2,CASAGGNQPQHF
-,TRBJ2-7,TRBV20-1,CSAREVARASYEQYF
-,TRBJ1-1,TRBV7-3,CASSLNGALGTEAFF
-,TRBJ2-3,TRBV4-1,CASSPGAGGRIDTQYF
-,TRBJ2-7,TRBV20-1,CSARLGDVEQYF
-,TRBJ2-5,TRBV29-1,CSVEDPQETQETQYF
medium-sized,TRBJ2-5,TRBV7-9,CASSSTGGGETQYF
-,TRBJ2-3,TRBV28,CASRTLAETTDTQYF
-,TRBJ2-5,TRBV12-3/TRBV12-4,CASSLGYQETQYF
-,TRBJ2-7,TRBV10-3,CAIMGAGEQYF
-,TRBJ1-5,TRBV28,CASSLTGYSNQPQHF
-,TRBJ2-5,TRBV4-1,CASSLLWGDNQETQYF
-,TRBJ2-2,TRBV20-1,CSADPMGTGELFF
-,TRBJ2-2,TRBV6-2/TRBV6-3,CASSYRDRSTNTGELFF
-,TRBJ2-7,TRBV13,CASSFVGASYEQYF
medium-sized,TRBJ2-3,TRBV29-1,CSVEGLYTDTQYF
-,TRBJ1-1,TRBV4-3,CASSQEAGGANTEAFF
-,TRBJ2-1,TRBV6-5,CASSPLGIRGAGDEQFF
-,TRBJ2-3,TRBV21-1,CASSRIGVAASTDTQYF
-,TRBJ2-1,TRBV12-3/TRBV12-4,CASSPGTTSYNEQFF
-,TRBJ1-4,TRBV25-1,CASSAKNRGRWYNEKLFF
-,TRBJ1-1,TRBV9,CASSPGSMNTEAFF
-,TRBJ2-2,TRBV6-5,CASSDSGERTGELFF
-,TRBJ2-3,TRBV12-3/TRBV12-4,CASSLTLAGGRRSADTQYF
-,TRBJ2-5,TRBV7-2,CASSSVRTGGLWTVETQYF
-,TRBJ2-1,TRBV7-9,CASIWGRGRDEQFF
-,TRBJ2-3,TRBV6-6,CASSDAEITTDTQYF
-,TRBJ2-3,TRBV15,CATSTSGRGDGTDTQYF
-,TRBJ1-1,TRBV7-9,CASSSRDSMNTEAFF
-,TRBJ2-7,TRBV4-1,CASSQGSSYEQYF
-,TRBJ2-3,TRBV7-6,CASSLGGADTQYF